What follows is one T cell receptor beta chain and its context. The data originate from a study of T cell changes during pregnancy in multiple sclerosis. V gave up 0 bases and J gave up 8 bases; unmatched junction bases: 8. The CDR3 consists of 17 residues. Germline CDR1 and CDR2: SGHRS and YFSETQ. Method: immunoSEQ multiplex PCR; TCRdb's copy keeps in-frame clones and lacks some. The data show 80,000 to 100,000 clones, 85% to 95% seen once. This receptor was identified in a female donor with multiple sclerosis, enrolled in a pregnancy study. The V and J genes are TRBV5-1 and TRBJ2-1; 13 nucleotides align to TRBD2. The sequencing here drew on peripheral blood, taken in the first trimester of pregnancy. CDR3 DNA sequence: TGCGCCAGCAGCTTGGGGCAGGCACTAGCGGGAGGGGATGAGCAGTTCTTC. Its protein is CASSLGQALAGGDEQFF.